These 10 T cell receptor beta chains share one sample of origin, sequenced in a study of T cells in women clearing cervical HPV infection. TCRdb's copy holds only in-frame clones and misses some; the assay was immunoSEQ multiplex PCR. Recorded here are tens of thousands of clones; the top ten clones represent 1.4%. Sequenced sample: blood buffy coat. These receptors were collected from a woman between 18 and 70 years old with a cervical HPV16 infection that either progressed to CIN3+ or cleared (not recorded which).

For this clone: The read ends 3 residues before the CDR3 terminus; that terminus is restored from the germline J gene. This chain uses TRBV6-2 or TRBV6-3 with TRBJ2-3, with D unresolved. The CDR3 spans 11 residues. Germline V gene sequence: CDR1 MNHEY, CDR2 SVGEGT. The germline V and J ends were trimmed by 7 bases and 2 bases, with 4 bases remaining between them. Partial CDR3 DNA: TGTGCCAGCACCTCCACAGATACG. It is translated as CASTSTDT. The CDR3 as a whole reads CASTSTDTQYF.

To note about this clone: The read terminates 3 residues before the CDR3 end, so the remaining end is supplied by the germline J gene. The same CDR3 is also encoded by other DNA sequences in this sample. This sequence joins TRBV5-1 and TRBJ2-5; 7 bases match TRBD1. Germline assignment: CDR1 SGHRS and CDR2 YFSETQ. CDR3 length equals 14 residues. V was pared by 2 bases and J by 1 base, with 2 bases of the junction left unmatched. CDR3: CASSLGTAQETQYF. Incomplete CDR3 DNA: TGCGCCAGCAGCTTAGGGACAGCCCAAGAGACC. The full variable domain, in which reference TRBV5-1 and TRBJ2-5 provide the parts outside the CDR3, is KAGVTQTPRYLIKTRGQQVTLSCSPISGHRSVSWYQQTPGQGLQFLFEYFSETQRNKGNFPGRFSGRQFSNSRSEMNVSTLELGDSALYLCASSLGTAQETQYFGPGTRLLVL.

A remark on this clone: From the germline J gene comes the end of the CDR3, since the read stops 3 residues before it. The same CDR3 arises from other DNA sequences in this sample as well. The rearrangement joins TRBV19 to TRBJ1-3; no reliable D call. The CDR3 sequence is 13 residues long. CDR1 is LNHDA, CDR2 SQIVND, per germline (reference sequence). V was clipped by 0 bases and J by 7 bases, with 7 bases between them. CDR3 residues: CASSIDLLNTIYF. The CDR3 bases that were read are TGTGCCAGTAGTATAGATCTTCTGAACACC.

With regard to this clone: With the read ending 3 residues before the CDR3 end, the germline J gene is used to fill in that end. This chain uses TRBV18 with TRBJ1-2; 8 bases line up with TRBD1. This CDR3 has 18 residues. J was trimmed by 4 bases and V by 3 bases; bases with no gene match: 16. Germline V lookup: CDR1 KGHSH, CDR2 LQKENI. The DNA read from the CDR3 is TGTGCCAGCTCACCCCTTAGTGCCCCGGGACAGGCTGTCTATGGC. This gives the protein CASSPLSAPGQAVYG. The full CDR3 sequence reads CASSPLSAPGQAVYGYTF.

Comment on this clone: Read sequence stops 3 residues before the CDR3 end, and the germline J gene provides the missing end. This chain connects TRBV2 to TRBJ2-2, with D possibly matching TRBD2 (7 bases). The length of the CDR3 is 14 residues. With 8 bases removed from V and 1 base from J, the gap between germline ends came to 11 bases. CDR1 SNHLY and CDR2 FYNNEI come from the germline V gene. This CDR3 reads CASSRGGNTGELFF. The sequenced part of the CDR3 DNA is TGTGCCAGCTCAAGGGGGGGGAACACCGGGGAG.

Turning to this clone: The read terminates 3 residues ahead of where the CDR3 ends, so the germline J gene completes it. The rearrangement uses TRBV7-3 and TRBJ2-1; the D gene is possibly TRBD1 (6 bases). The length of the CDR3 is 14 residues. V was clipped by 5 bases and J by 7 bases, with 15 bases between them. Germline V lookup: CDR1 SGHTA, CDR2 FQGTGA. The CDR3 loop reads CASSPTPDSNEQFF. The sequenced CDR3 bases are TGTGCCAGCAGCCCCACCCCGGACAGTAATGAG.

About this clone itself: The missing CDR3 end, 3 residues past where the read stops, is filled in from the germline J gene. The chain couples TRBV11-2 to TRBJ1-2, with a tentative D call TRBD1 (5 bases). Trimming took 1 base from V and 5 from J, leaving 8 bases between them. The CDR3 totals 13 residues. Germline V gives CDR1 SGHAT, CDR2 FQNNGV. Here the CDR3 reads CASSLGQPYGYTF. Partial CDR3 DNA: TGTGCCAGCAGCTTAGGACAGCCTTATGGC.

A note on this clone: The read gets to within 3 residues of the CDR3 end, and the germline J gene fills in the rest. The chain links TRBV2 to TRBJ2-3; weak D call: TRBD2 (7 bases). This CDR3 contains 15 residues. Germline-derived CDR1 and CDR2 are SNHLY and FYNNEI. The CDR3 bases that were read are TGTGCCAGCAGTCCCGGGGGGCTAGCCCGGGAGACG. As protein: CASSPGGLARET. The whole CDR3 is CASSPGGLARETQYF.

Comments on this clone: The read ends 3 residues before the CDR3 terminus; that terminus is restored from the germline J gene. J is TRBJ1-4 and V is TRBV2, with 7 bases aligning to TRBD1. Germline values: CDR1 SNHLY, CDR2 FYNNEI. The CDR3 is 14 residues long. The ends lost 4 bases at V and 8 bases at J; junction bases unmatched: 7. The CDR3 loop is CASSATGVEEKLFF. CDR3 bases read: TGTGCCAGCAGTGCAACAGGGGTTGAGGAAAAA.

As for this clone: Coverage ceases 3 residues before the CDR3 finishes, and the germline J gene fills in the end. The genes are TRBV13 and TRBJ1-1; the D gene is possibly TRBD1 (6 bases). The CDR3 length is 12 residues. CDR1 is PRHDT, CDR2 FYEKMQ, per germline (reference sequence). Incomplete CDR3 DNA: TGTGCCAGCAGCTTGGACTTACAGGGA. Amino acid sequence: CASSLDLQG. The CDR3 in full is CASSLDLQGAFF.